This T cell receptor (beta chain) came from a study of blood T cell repertoires in COVID-19. Study overall: Collection of acute and convalescent COVID-19 samples took place in the United States, Italy and Spain. T cells, B-cell-depleted T cells, or PBMCs provided the cDNA or gDNA that served as material.

Per the original methods: For nucleated cells, counts were estimated from reference gene primer amplification. Here immunoSEQ multiplex PCR was the method, and the copy in TCRdb shows in-frame clones only, minus some. For V, J and clone size, that table is used; D and trimming come from the DNA. The sample holds more than 110,000 clones; roughly 85% are singletons and the top ten take around 3.2%. V shed 3 bases, J shed 6 bases, and the junction held 6 bases outside the gene matches. Per the germline V gene, CDR1 is WNHNN and CDR2 is SYGVQD (reference sequence). There are 14 residues in the CDR3. This TCR derives from a middle-aged man with acute or convalescent COVID-19. The chain carries TRBV10-1 and TRBJ2-3; 7 bases agree with TRBD2. The sequenced sample was peripheral blood. Written as DNA, the CDR3 is TGCGCCAGCAGTGACTCTGCCGGGGGGGATACGCAGTATTTT. Translated: CASSDSAGGDTQYF.